The 8 T cell receptor beta chains below all came from one sample that was sequenced in a study of blood T cell repertoires in COVID-19. Profiling relied on immunoSEQ multiplex PCR, and the TCRdb table lists in-frame clones only, not all of them. The table has roughly 250,000 clones, approximately 90% seen once. Sequenced: PBMCs or T cells enriched from blood (not recorded which). The source is a woman younger than 35 who had recovered from COVID-19.

The CDR3 nucleotides read TGTGCCAGCAGCGCCGACGGGACTAGTAGCTACGAGCAGTACTTC. Translating gives CASSADGTSSYEQYF. This chain links TRBV9 with TRBJ2-7; TRBD2 matches at 8 bases. V shed 3 bases and J 3 bases; nucleotides not matched to a gene: 8. There are 15 residues in the CDR3. Germline loops: CDR1 SGDLS, CDR2 YYNGEE.

This clone was seen once. V and J are TRBV28 and TRBJ2-2; TRBD2 might be the D (5 bases). Germline-derived CDR1 and CDR2 are MDHEN and SYDVKM. The V end was cut by 3 bases, the J end by 7 bases, with 9 bases between. This CDR3 region has 13 residues. CDR3 in DNA: TGTGCCAGCAGTTTCGGGGATATCGGGGAGCTGTTTTTT. This sequence encodes CASSFGDIGELFF.

The chain combines TRBV5-1 with TRBJ1-4; TRBD1 matches 9 bases. V was pared by 0 bases and J by 5 bases, with 2 bases of the junction left unmatched. Per germline, CDR1 SGHRS and CDR2 YFSETQ. The CDR3 spans 15 residues. The CDR3 reads CASSLGGTGNEKLFF. In DNA, the CDR3 is TGCGCCAGCAGCTTGGGGGGGACAGGGAATGAAAAACTGTTTTTT.

On this clone itself: In the same sample, other DNA sequences code for this CDR3. V gene TRBV11-2 combines with J gene TRBJ1-1; a possible D gene is TRBD1 (6 bases). With 1 base removed from V and 5 bases from J, the gap between germline ends came to 8 bases. CDR3 length equals 13 residues. CDR1 and CDR2 from the germline V gene are SGHAT and FQNNGV. Here the CDR3 reads CASSLVGGTEAFF. The CDR3 DNA reads TGTGCCAGCAGCTTAGTAGGGGGAACTGAAGCTTTCTTT.

Remarks on this clone: Additional DNA sequences in this sample encode the identical CDR3. V and J are TRBV28 and TRBJ1-6; weak D call: TRBD1 (6 bases). Trimming stripped 3 bases from V and 7 bases from J, with 10 bases between. The CDR3 runs 14 residues. Germline assignment: CDR1 MDHEN and CDR2 SYDVKM. The CDR3 DNA reads TGTGCCAGCAGTTTGGGCCAGGGGAATTCACCCCTCCACTTT. Its translation is CASSLGQGNSPLHF. Full variable domain (rest looked up from reference TRBV28 and TRBJ1-6): DVKVTQSSRYLVKRTGEKVFLECVQDMDHENMFWYRQDPGLGLRLIYFSYDVKMKEKGDIPEGYSVSREKKERFSLILESASTNQTSMYLCASSLGQGNSPLHFGNGTRLTVT.

V and J are TRBV25-1 and TRBJ1-5; D perhaps matches TRBD1 (6 bases). Germline V gives CDR1 MGHDK, CDR2 SYGVNS. V was clipped by 4 bases and J by 3 bases, with 10 bases between them. This CDR3 has 14 amino acids. The CDR3 reads CASSVTGYNQPQHF. The DNA for the CDR3 is TGTGCCAGCAGTGTAACAGGGTACAATCAGCCCCAGCATTTT.

V and J are TRBV5-1 and TRBJ2-1, with 14 nucleotides matching TRBD2. J was trimmed by 8 bases and V by 4 bases; bases with no gene match: 8. The CDR3 covers 16 residues. Germline CDR1 and CDR2: SGHRS and YFSETQ. As DNA, the CDR3 is TGCGCCAGCAGCATAAGCGGACTAGCGGGAGGTGATGAGCAGTTCTTC. It encodes CASSISGLAGGDEQFF.

As regards this clone: One junction end disagrees with the germline gene, perhaps due to a read error. The CDR3 DNA reads as TGTGCCATCCGTGACCCTTTGTTAAATGGCTACACCTTC. Translation gives CAIRDPLLNGYTF. The chain combines TRBV10-3 with TRBJ1-2; D not certain. The V gene's germline CDR1 is ENHRY and CDR2 SYGVKD. CDR3 length: 13 amino acids.